This T cell receptor beta chain appears in the sequencing data of a study of T cell repertoires in cytomegalovirus infection. Broader study findings: Cumulative public TCR beta family frequency identified carriers of CMV plus the relevant HLA.

TCRdb passed the reads through MiXCR, listing each CDR3 protein once. In the table there are roughly 230,000 distinct CDR3 sequences, 22% of which are singletons. The germline V gene encodes CDR1 LGHDT and CDR2 YNNKEL (reference sequence). Trimming pared 10 bases from V and 10 bases from J, leaving 20 bases between. This CDR3 is built from 13 residues. In regard to this clonotype: What it recognizes is unknown.

Sequenced: CD8+ T cells from PBMCs. The rearrangement joins TRBV3-1 to TRBJ2-1, with D perhaps given as TRBD1 or TRBD2 (5 bases each). The sequence derives from a human donor in good health (CMV status not recorded). Some clones in this sample may be carry-over from other donors' samples. The CDR3 loop reads CATRDPLRREQFF. DNA of the CDR3: TGTGCCACCCGGGACCCTCTCCGTCGAGAGCAGTTCTTC.